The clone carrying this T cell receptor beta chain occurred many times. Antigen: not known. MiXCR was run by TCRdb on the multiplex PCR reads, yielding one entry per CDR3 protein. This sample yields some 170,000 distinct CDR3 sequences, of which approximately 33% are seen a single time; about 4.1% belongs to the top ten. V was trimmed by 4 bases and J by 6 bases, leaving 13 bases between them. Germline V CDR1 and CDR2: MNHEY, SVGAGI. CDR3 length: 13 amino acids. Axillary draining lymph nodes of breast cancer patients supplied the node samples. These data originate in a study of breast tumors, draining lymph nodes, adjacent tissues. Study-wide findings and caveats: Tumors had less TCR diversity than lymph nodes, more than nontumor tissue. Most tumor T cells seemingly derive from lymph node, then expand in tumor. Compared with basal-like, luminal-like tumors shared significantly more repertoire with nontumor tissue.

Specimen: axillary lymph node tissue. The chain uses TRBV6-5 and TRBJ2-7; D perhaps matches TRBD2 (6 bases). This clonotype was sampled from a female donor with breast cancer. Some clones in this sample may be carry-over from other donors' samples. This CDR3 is CASSSGLIGEQYF. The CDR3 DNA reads TGTGCCAGCAGTTCGGGACTCATCGGCGAGCAGTACTTC.